Detailed here is one T cell receptor beta chain. Its antigen is not identified. CDR1 and CDR2 (germline): SGHRS, YFSETQ. The CDR3 is 18 amino acids. Trimming removed 0 bases at V and 5 bases at J, with 21 bases between. This entry comes from a study of cytomegalovirus exposure and HLA in healthy donors. Study-level background: Unique TCRs from HLA-typed donors, some 85 million of them, were held in an early data release. Genotyping showed about 80% of 350 to 400 donors falling in the Caucasian-associated ancestry cluster.

Points from the study as a whole: Cytomegalovirus-associated TCR beta chains were listed, numbering 150 to 200. Clonal expansion, a later analysis showed, was greater in HLA-associated TCR beta chains than in equally common others.

The PCR made use of 60 Vbeta and 13 Jbeta primers. TCRdb's table, derived via immunoSEQ multiplex PCR, lists solely in-frame clones and lacks some. Among fewer than 200,000 clones listed, more than 75% were seen once. Input material: PBMCs. The chain recombines TRBV5-1 with TRBJ2-1; weak D call: TRBD1 (6 bases). The TCR was taken from a man aged 25 to 45 in good health and CMV-seropositive. This CDR3 reads CASSLVVRQGTGHNEQFF. The CDR3 DNA follows: TGCGCCAGCAGCTTGGTGGTGAGGCAGGGGACGGGGCACAATGAGCAGTTCTTC.